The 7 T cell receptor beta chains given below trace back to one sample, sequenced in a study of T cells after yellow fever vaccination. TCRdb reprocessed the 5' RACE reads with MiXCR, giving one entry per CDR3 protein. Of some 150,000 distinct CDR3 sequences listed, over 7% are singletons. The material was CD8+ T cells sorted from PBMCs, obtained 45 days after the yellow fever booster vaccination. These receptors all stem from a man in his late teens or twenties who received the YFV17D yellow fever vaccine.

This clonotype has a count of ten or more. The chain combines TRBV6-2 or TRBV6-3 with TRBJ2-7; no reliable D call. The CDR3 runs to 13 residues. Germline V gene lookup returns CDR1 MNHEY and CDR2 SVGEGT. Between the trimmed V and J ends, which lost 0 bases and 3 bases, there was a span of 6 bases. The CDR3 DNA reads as TGTGCCAGCAGTTACTCCACAAACTACGAGCAGTACGTC. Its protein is CASSYSTNYEQYV.

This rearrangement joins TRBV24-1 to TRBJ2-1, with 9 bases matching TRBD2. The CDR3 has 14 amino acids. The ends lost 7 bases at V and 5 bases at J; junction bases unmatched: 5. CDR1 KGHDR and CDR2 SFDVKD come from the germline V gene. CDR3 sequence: CATSRAGGDNEQFF. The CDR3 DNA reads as TGTGCCACCAGCAGAGCGGGGGGCGACAATGAGCAGTTCTTC.

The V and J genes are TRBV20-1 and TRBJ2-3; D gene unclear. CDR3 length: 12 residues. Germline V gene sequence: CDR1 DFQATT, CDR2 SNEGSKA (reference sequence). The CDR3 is CSPGFSTDTQYF. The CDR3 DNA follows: TGCAGCCCTGGCTTTAGCACAGATACGCAGTATTTT.

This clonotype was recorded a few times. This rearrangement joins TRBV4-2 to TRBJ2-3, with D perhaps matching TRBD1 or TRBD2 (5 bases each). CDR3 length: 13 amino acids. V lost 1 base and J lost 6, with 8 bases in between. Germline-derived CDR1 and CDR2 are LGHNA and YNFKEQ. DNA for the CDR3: TGTGCCAGCAGCCAAGCTTGGGGGGATACGCAGTATTTT. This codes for CASSQAWGDTQYF.

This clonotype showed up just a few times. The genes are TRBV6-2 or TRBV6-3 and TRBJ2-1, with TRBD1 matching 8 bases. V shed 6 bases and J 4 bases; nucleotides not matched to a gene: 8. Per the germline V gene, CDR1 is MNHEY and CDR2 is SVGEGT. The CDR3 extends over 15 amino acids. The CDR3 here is CASRTRQGRYNEQFF. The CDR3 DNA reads TGTGCCAGCAGGACCCGACAGGGGCGATACAATGAGCAGTTCTTC.

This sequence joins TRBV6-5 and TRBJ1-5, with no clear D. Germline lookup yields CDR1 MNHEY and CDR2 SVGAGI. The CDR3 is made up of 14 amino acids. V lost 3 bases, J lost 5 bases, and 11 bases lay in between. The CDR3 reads CASSYSSVHQPQHF. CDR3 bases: TGTGCCAGCAGTTATTCGTCAGTCCATCAGCCCCAGCATTTT.

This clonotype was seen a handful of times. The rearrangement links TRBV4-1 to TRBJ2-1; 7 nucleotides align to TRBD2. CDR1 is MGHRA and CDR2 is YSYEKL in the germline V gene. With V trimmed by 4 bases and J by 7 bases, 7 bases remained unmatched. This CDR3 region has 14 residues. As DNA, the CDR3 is TGCGCCAGCAGCCTCCAACTAGCGTCGAATGAGCAGTTCTTC. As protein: CASSLQLASNEQFF.